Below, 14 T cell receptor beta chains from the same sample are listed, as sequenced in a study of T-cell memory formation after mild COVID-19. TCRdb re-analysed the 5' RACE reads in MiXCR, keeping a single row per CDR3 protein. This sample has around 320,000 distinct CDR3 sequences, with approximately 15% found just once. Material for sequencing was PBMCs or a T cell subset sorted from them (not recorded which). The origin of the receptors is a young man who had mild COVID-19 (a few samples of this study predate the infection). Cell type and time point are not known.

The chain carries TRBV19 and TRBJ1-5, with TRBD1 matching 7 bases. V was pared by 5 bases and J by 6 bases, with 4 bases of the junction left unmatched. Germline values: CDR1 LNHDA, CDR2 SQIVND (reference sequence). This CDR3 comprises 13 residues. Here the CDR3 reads CASSWAGGQPQHF. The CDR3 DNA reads TGTGCCAGTAGTTGGGCAGGGGGTCAGCCCCAGCATTTT.

CDR3 nucleotides: TGTGCCAGCAGCACGGGGACTAGCGGGGGTGAGACCCAGTACTTC. Translating it yields CASSTGTSGGETQYF. The genes are TRBV9 and TRBJ2-5; the match to TRBD2 covers 14 bases. Germline CDR1 SGDLS, CDR2 YYNGEE. This CDR3 has 15 residues. Trimming took 4 bases from V and 5 from J; bases not matched to a gene: 4.

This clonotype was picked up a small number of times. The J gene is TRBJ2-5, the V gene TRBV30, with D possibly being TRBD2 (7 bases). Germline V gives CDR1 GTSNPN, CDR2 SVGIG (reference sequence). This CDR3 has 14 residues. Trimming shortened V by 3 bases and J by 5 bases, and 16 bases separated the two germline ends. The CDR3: CAWSGGGGGETQYF. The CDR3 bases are TGTGCCTGGAGCGGTGGGGGAGGGGGGGAGACCCAGTACTTC.

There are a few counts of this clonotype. The CDR3: CASSQDFPQRGPGETQYF. CDR3 coding DNA: TGTGCCAGCAGCCAAGATTTCCCCCAGCGGGGGCCGGGGGAGACCCAGTACTTC. The chain links TRBV3-1 to TRBJ2-5, with 8 bases matching TRBD2. CDR1 is LGHDT, CDR2 YNNKEL, per germline (reference sequence). This CDR3 spans 18 amino acids. With V trimmed by 0 bases and J by 5 bases, 14 bases remained unmatched.

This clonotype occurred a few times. Here the CDR3 DNA reads TGTGCCAGCATGCTTAACTATGGCTACACCTTC. It translates to CASMLNYGYTF. V gene TRBV12-3 or TRBV12-4 combines with J gene TRBJ1-2; the D is unclear. V lost 7 bases and J 1 base, leaving 4 bases between the germline ends. CDR3 length equals 11 residues.

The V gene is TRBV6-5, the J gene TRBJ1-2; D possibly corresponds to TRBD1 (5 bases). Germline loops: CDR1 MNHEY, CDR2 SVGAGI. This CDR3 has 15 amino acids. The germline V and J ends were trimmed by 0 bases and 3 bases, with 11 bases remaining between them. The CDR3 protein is CASSYSSGTHYGYTF. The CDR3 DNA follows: TGTGCCAGCAGTTACTCTTCCGGGACCCACTATGGCTACACCTTC.

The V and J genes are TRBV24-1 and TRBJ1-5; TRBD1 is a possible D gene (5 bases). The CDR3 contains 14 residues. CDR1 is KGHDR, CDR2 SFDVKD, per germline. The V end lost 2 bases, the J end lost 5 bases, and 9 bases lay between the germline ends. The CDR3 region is CATSDSGWDQPQHF. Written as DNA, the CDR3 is TGTGCCACCAGTGATTCAGGGTGGGATCAGCCCCAGCATTTT.

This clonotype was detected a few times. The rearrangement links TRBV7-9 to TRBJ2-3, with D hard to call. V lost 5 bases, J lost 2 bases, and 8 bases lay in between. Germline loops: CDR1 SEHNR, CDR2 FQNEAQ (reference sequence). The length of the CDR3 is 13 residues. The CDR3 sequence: CASSDRNTDTQYF. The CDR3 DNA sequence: TGTGCCAGCAGCGACCGTAACACAGATACGCAGTATTTT. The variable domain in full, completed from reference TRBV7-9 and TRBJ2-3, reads DTGVSQNPRHKITKRGQNVTFRCDPISEHNRLYWYRQTLGQGPEFLTYFQNEAQLEKSRLLSDRFSAERPKGSFSTLEIQRTEQGDSAMYLCASSDRNTDTQYFGPGTRLTVL.

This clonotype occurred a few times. CDR3 sequence: CSARDMTGGPETQYF. CDR3 in DNA: TGCAGTGCTAGAGATATGACAGGGGGCCCTGAGACCCAGTACTTC. V is TRBV20-1 and J is TRBJ2-5; 10 bases align to TRBD1. CDR3 length: 15 amino acids. Germline assignment: CDR1 DFQATT and CDR2 SNEGSKA (reference sequence). V lost 0 bases to trimming and J lost 5 bases; unmatched junction nucleotides: 6.

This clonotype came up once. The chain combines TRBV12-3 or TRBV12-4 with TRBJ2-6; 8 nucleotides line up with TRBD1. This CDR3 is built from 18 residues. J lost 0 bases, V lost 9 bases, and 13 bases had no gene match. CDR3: CASDLLRRGLSGANVLTF. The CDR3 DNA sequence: TGTGCCAGTGATCTCCTCCGCAGGGGGCTCTCTGGGGCCAACGTCCTGACTTTC.

CDR3 protein: CASTLWVGNTEAFF. The DNA of the CDR3 is TGTGCCAGCACCCTATGGGTGGGGAACACTGAAGCTTTCTTT. The chain employs TRBV7-9 and TRBJ1-1; D is unclear. V shed 7 bases and J shed 1 base, with 13 bases lying between them. The CDR3 has 14 residues. Germline-derived CDR1 and CDR2 are SEHNR and FQNEAQ (reference sequence).

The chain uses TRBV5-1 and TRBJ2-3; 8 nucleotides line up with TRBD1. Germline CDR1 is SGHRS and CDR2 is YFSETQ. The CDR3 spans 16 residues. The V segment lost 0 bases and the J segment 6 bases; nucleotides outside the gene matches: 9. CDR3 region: CASSLDRQGAIDTQYF. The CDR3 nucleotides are TGCGCCAGCAGCTTGGATCGGCAGGGGGCGATTGATACGCAGTATTTT. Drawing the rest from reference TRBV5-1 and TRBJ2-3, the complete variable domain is KAGVTQTPRYLIKTRGQQVTLSCSPISGHRSVSWYQQTPGQGLQFLFEYFSETQRNKGNFPGRFSGRQFSNSRSEMNVSTLELGDSALYLCASSLDRQGAIDTQYFGPGTRLTVL.

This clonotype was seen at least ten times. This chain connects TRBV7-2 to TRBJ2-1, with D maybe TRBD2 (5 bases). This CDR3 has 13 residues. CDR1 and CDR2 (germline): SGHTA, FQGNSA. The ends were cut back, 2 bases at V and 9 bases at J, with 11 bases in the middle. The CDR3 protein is CASSLLPEGEQFF. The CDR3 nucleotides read TGTGCCAGCAGCTTACTGCCCGAGGGTGAGCAGTTCTTC.

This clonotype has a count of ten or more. The CDR3 sequence is CASSPRQYYGYTF. Here the CDR3 DNA reads TGTGCCAGTAGTCCCAGACAGTACTATGGCTACACCTTC. This chain uses TRBV19 with TRBJ1-2, with a possible D match to TRBD1 (5 bases). Per germline, CDR1 LNHDA and CDR2 SQIVND (reference sequence). V lost 5 bases and J lost 3, with 10 bases in between. The CDR3 is 13 residues long.